The clone carrying this T cell receptor beta chain has a single count. The data belong to a study of blood T cell repertoires in COVID-19. Here immunoSEQ multiplex PCR was the method, and the copy in TCRdb shows in-frame clones only, minus some. The table records 110,000 to 150,000 clones, about 87% of them present only once. Trimming removed 5 bases at V and 1 base at J, with 14 bases between. The germline V gene encodes CDR1 SGHVS and CDR2 FQNEAQ. The CDR3 has 15 residues. The TCR originated in a human donor in a cohort sampled during active COVID-19. V usage is TRBV7-8 and J usage is TRBJ1-1; D is ambiguous. The sample taken for sequencing was peripheral blood. The CDR3 loop is CASSHRSQSNTEAFF. Written as DNA, the CDR3 is TGTGCCAGCAGCCACCGATCCCAGTCGAACACTGAAGCTTTCTTT. Looking up the rest from reference TRBV7-8 and TRBJ1-1 gives the full variable domain: GAGVSQSPRYKVAKRGQDVALRCDPISGHVSLFWYQQALGQGPEFLTYFQNEAQLDKSGLPSDRFFAERPEGSVSTLKIQRTQQEDSAVYLCASSHRSQSNTEAFFGQGTRLTVV.